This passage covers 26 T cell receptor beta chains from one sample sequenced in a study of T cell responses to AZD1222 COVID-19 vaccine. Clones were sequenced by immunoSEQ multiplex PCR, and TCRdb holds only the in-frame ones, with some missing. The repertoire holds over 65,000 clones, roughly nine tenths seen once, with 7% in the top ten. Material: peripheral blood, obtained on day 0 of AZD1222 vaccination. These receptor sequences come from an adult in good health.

CDR3 region: CAWSVRTSGSNEQFF. In DNA form, the CDR3 reads TGTGCCTGGAGTGTACGGACTAGCGGATCCAATGAGCAGTTCTTC. The chain is built from TRBV30 and TRBJ2-1; 10 nucleotides agree with TRBD2. Germline assignment: CDR1 GTSNPN and CDR2 SVGIG (reference sequence). Trimming cost V 0 bases and J 6 bases; bases outside gene matches: 5. This CDR3 is 15 amino acids long.

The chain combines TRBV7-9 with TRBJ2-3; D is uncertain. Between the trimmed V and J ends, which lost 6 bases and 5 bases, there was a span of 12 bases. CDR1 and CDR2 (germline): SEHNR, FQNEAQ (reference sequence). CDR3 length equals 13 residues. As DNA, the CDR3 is TGTGCCAGCAGTCCAAGTACGGTAGATACGCAGTATTTT. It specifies CASSPSTVDTQYF.

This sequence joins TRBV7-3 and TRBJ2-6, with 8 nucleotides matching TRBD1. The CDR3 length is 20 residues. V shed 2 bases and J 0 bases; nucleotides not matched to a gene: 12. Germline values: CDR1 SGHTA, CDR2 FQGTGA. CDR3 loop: CASSLYPPVQGGSGANVLTF. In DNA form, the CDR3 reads TGTGCCAGCAGCTTATACCCCCCTGTACAGGGGGGCTCTGGGGCCAACGTCCTGACTTTC.

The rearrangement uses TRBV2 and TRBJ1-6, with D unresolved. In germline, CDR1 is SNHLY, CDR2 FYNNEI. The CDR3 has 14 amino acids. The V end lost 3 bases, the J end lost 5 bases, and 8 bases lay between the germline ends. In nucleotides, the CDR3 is TGTGCCAGCAGTGAGGCAGGCGATAATTCACCCCTCCACTTT. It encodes CASSEAGDNSPLHF.

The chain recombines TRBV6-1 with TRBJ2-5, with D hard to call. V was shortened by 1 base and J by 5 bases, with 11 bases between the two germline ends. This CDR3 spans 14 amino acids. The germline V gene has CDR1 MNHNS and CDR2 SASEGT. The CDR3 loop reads CASSEVGVWETQYF. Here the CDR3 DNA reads TGTGCCAGCAGTGAAGTCGGAGTTTGGGAGACCCAGTACTTC.

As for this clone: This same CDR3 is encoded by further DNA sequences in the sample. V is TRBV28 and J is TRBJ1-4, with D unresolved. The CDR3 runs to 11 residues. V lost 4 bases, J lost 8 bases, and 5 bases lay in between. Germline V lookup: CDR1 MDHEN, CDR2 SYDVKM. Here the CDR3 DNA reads TGTGCCAGCAGTTCAAACGAAAAACTGTTTTTT. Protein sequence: CASSSNEKLFF.

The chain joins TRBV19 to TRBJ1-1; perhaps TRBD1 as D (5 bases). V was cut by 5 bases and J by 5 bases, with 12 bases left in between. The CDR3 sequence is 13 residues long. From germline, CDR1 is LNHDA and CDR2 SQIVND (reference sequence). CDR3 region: CASSAYGGTEAFF. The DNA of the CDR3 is TGTGCCAGTAGTGCCTACGGGGGGACTGAAGCTTTCTTT. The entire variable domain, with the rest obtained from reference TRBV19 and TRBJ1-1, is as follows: DGGITQSPKYLFRKEGQNVTLSCEQNLNHDAMYWYRQDPGQGLRLIYYSQIVNDFQKGDIAEGYSVSREKKESFPLTVTSAQKNPTAFYLCASSAYGGTEAFFGQGTRLTVV.

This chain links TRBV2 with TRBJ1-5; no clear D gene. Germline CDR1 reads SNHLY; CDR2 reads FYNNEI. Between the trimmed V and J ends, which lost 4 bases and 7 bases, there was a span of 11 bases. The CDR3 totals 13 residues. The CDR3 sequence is CASSGASRQPQHF. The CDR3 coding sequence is TGTGCCAGCAGTGGGGCGTCTAGGCAGCCCCAGCATTTT.

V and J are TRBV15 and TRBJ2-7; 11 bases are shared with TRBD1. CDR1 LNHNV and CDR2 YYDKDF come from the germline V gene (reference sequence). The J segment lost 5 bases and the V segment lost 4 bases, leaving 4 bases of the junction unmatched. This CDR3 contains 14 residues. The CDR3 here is CATSMGQGVDEQYF. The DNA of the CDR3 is TGTGCCACCAGCATGGGACAGGGGGTCGACGAGCAGTACTTC.

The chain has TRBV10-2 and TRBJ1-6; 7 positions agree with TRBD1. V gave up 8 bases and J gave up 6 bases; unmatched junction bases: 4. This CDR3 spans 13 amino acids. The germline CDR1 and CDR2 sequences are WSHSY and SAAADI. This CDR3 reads CASRRDSNSPLHF. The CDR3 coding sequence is TGCGCCAGCCGCCGGGACAGTAATTCACCCCTCCACTTT.

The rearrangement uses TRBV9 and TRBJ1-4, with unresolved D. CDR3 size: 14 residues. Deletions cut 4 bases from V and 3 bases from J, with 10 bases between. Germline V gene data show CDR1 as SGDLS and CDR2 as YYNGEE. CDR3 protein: CASSTWPPNEKLFF. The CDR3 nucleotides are TGTGCCAGCAGCACCTGGCCACCTAATGAAAAACTGTTTTTT.

CDR3 amino acids: CASSQDRGDIYYGYTF. The CDR3 DNA sequence: TGCGCCAGCAGCCAAGATCGGGGGGACATCTACTATGGCTACACCTTC. V and J are TRBV4-1 and TRBJ1-2, with TRBD1 as a possible D gene (6 bases). CDR3 length: 16 amino acids. V was trimmed by 0 bases and J by 3 bases, leaving 14 bases between them. CDR1 and CDR2 (germline): MGHRA, YSYEKL.

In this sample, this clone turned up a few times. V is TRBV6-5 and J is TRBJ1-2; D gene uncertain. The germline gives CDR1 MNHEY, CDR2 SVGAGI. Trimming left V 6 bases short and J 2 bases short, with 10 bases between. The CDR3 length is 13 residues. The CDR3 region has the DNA TGTGCCAGCAGCCGCGCAGGAAACTATGGCTACACCTTC. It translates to CASSRAGNYGYTF.

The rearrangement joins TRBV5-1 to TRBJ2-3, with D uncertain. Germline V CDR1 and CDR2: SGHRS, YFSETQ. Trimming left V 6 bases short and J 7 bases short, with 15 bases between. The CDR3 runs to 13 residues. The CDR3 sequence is CASTSLDDYTQYF. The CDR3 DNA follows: TGCGCCAGCACCTCACTCGACGACTATACGCAGTATTTT.

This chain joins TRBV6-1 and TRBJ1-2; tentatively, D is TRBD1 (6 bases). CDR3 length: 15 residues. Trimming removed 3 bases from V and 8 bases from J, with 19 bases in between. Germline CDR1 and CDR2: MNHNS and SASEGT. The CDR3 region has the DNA TGTGCCAGCAGTGACCGCCGGACCGACAGGCAGGGCTACACCTTC. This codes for CASSDRRTDRQGYTF.

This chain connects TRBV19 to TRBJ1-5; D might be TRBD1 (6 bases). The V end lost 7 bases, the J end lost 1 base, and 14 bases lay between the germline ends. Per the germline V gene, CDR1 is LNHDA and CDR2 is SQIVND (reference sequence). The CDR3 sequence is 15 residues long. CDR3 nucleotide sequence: TGTGCCAGTATTAAGGGGACACCAAGCAATCAGCCCCAGCATTTT. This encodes CASIKGTPSNQPQHF.

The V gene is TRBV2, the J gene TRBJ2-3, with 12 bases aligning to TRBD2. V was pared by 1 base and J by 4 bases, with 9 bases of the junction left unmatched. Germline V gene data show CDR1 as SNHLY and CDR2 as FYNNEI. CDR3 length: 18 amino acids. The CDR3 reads CASSEGLAGAAPSDTQYF. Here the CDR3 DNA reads TGTGCCAGCAGTGAAGGACTAGCGGGGGCCGCGCCGTCAGATACGCAGTATTTT.

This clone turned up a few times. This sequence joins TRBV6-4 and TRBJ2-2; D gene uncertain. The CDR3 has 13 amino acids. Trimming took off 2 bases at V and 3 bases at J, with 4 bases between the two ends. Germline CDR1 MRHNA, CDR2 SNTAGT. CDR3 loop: CASSDGDTGELFF. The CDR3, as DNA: TGTGCCAGCAGTGACGGGGACACCGGGGAGCTGTTTTTT.

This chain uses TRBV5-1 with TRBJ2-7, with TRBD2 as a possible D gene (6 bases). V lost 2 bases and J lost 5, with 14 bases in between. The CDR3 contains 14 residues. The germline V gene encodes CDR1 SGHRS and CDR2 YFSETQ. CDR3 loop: CASSFNLATNEQYF. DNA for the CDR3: TGCGCCAGCAGCTTCAATCTAGCGACCAACGAGCAGTACTTC.

CDR3 amino acids: CASNYRDSYEQYF. CDR3 nucleotides: TGTGCCAGCAACTACCGGGACAGCTACGAGCAGTACTTC. The chain combines TRBV12-3 or TRBV12-4 with TRBJ2-7, with 7 bases identical to TRBD1. There are 13 residues in the CDR3. J gave up 3 bases and V 7 bases, and 6 bases lay outside the gene matches.

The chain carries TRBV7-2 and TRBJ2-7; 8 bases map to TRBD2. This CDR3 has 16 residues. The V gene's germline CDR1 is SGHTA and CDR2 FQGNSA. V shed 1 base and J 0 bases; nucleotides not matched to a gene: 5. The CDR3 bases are TGTGCCAGCAGCTTAGATGGCGGGGGGAGCTCCTACGAGCAGTACTTC. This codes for CASSLDGGGSSYEQYF.

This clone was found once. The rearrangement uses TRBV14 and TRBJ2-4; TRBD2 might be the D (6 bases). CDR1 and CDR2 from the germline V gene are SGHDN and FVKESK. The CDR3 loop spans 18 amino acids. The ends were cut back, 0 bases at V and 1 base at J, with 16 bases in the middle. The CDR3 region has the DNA TGTGCCAGCAGCCAAGATTTGGGGGGAGCCTGGGCCAAAAACATTCAGTACTTC. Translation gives CASSQDLGGAWAKNIQYF.

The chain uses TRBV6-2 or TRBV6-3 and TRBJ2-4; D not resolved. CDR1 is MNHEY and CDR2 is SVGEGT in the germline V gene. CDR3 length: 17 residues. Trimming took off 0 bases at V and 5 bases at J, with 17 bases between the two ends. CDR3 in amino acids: CASSYSKAIGVQNIQYF. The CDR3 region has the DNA TGTGCCAGCAGTTACTCGAAAGCCATTGGTGTCCAAAACATTCAGTACTTC.

Here the CDR3 DNA reads TGTGCCAGCAGTGAAGGACGGGGAATAGGAACTAATGAAAAACTGTTTTTT. This sequence encodes CASSEGRGIGTNEKLFF. The chain recombines TRBV6-1 with TRBJ1-4, with no clear D. Germline-derived CDR1 and CDR2 are MNHNS and SASEGT. V was cut by 1 base and J by 1 base, with 13 bases left in between. The CDR3 has 17 amino acids.

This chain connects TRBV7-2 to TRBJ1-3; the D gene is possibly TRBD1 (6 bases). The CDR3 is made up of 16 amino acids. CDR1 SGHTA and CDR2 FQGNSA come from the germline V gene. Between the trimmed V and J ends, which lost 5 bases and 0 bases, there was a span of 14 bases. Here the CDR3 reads CASSPGALDSGNTIYF. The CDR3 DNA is TGTGCCAGCAGCCCGGGGGCACTTGACTCTGGAAACACCATATATTTT.

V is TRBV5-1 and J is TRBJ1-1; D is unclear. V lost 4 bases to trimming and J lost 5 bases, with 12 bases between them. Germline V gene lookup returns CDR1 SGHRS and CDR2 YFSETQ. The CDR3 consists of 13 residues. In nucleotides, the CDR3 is TGCGCCAGCAGCGTAGTCCCTGGAACTGAAGCTTTCTTT. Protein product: CASSVVPGTEAFF. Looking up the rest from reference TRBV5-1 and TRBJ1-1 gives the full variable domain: KAGVTQTPRYLIKTRGQQVTLSCSPISGHRSVSWYQQTPGQGLQFLFEYFSETQRNKGNFPGRFSGRQFSNSRSEMNVSTLELGDSALYLCASSVVPGTEAFFGQGTRLTVV.